This TCR beta chain was sequenced in a study of cytomegalovirus exposure and HLA in healthy donors. Study-wide results and limits: Further analysis was carried out later, and it showed several of the most significant clusters appearing linked to common viral pathogens. TCR beta chains numbering roughly 150 were designated cytomegalovirus-associated. Using the classifier, cytomegalovirus status was reportedly diagnosed with high specificity and sensitivity. The productive fraction for most TCR beta V segments was about 90% or about 30% in an earlier analysis.

The PCR employed 60 Vbeta primers together with 13 Jbeta primers. The repertoire was sequenced with immunoSEQ multiplex PCR; TCRdb's copy has only in-frame clones and lacks some. The sample yields about 120,000 clones, over 60% seen once. Turning to this clone: Antigen unknown.

The receptor comes from a female donor in good health and CMV-seronegative. The sequencing input was PBMCs.

The CDR3 sequence is CASSLGQGFKIVAFF. CDR3 in DNA: TGTGCCAGCAGCTTGGGACAGGGTTTTAAAATTGTGGCTTTCTTT. The V and J genes are TRBV5-4 and TRBJ1-1; TRBD1 agrees at 7 bases. Germline V gene lookup returns CDR1 SGHNT and CDR2 YYREEE (reference sequence). Trimming cost V 0 bases and J 11 bases; bases outside gene matches: 13. This CDR3 is 15 amino acids long.